Shown below are 25 T cell receptor beta chains from a single sample sequenced in a study of cytomegalovirus exposure and HLA in healthy donors. 60 Vbeta and 13 Jbeta primers were used in PCR. TCRdb's copy holds only in-frame clones and misses some; the assay was immunoSEQ multiplex PCR. The top ten clones hold less than 2.5% of a sample with 100,000 or so clones, 75% to 85% of them seen once. The specimen was PBMCs. All receptors derive from a man younger than 40 in good health and CMV-seronegative.

This clone has only one observation. The rearrangement links TRBV7-2 to TRBJ2-5; 15 bases match TRBD2. With the DNA end fitting TRBJ2-7 better, the J assignment may be wrong. CDR1 is SGHTA, CDR2 FQGNSA, per germline. This CDR3 is 16 amino acids long. The CDR3 reads CASSSGLAGGWNEQYF. The DNA for the CDR3 is TGTGCCAGCAGCTCGGGACTAGCGGGAGGATGGAACGAGCAGTACTTC.

The chain carries TRBV7-2 and TRBJ1-1, with D tentatively TRBD1 (6 bases). Between the trimmed V and J ends, which lost 3 bases and 3 bases, there was a span of 11 bases. The length of the CDR3 is 14 residues. Looked up from germline, CDR1 is SGHTA and CDR2 is FQGNSA. The CDR3 here is CASSFRAGDTEAFF. The CDR3 DNA reads as TGTGCCAGCAGCTTCCGGGCAGGGGACACTGAAGCTTTCTTT.

The rearrangement joins TRBV5-8 to TRBJ2-1; TRBD1 matches at 9 bases. Germline V gives CDR1 SGHTS, CDR2 YDEGEE. Unmatched junction bases numbered 4, after V lost 0 bases and J lost 3 bases. CDR3 size: 16 residues. In DNA form, the CDR3 reads TGTGCCAGCAGCTTGGGGGGACAGGGAATCTACAATGAGCAGTTCTTC. This gives the protein CASSLGGQGIYNEQFF.

The chain combines TRBV7-6 with TRBJ2-2; 8 bases align to TRBD2. Germline CDR1 and CDR2: SGHVS and FNYEAQ. This CDR3 has 15 amino acids. Germline trimming cut 8 bases from V and 4 bases from J; bases unmatched to any gene: 9. The CDR3 region has the DNA TGTGCCAGCCGTTCAGCGGGGGCCGGCACCGGGGAGCTGTTTTTT. Its translation is CASRSAGAGTGELFF.

This clone was observed a handful of times. The V call is TRBV4-1, the J call TRBJ1-5, with D possibly TRBD1 on 6 matching bases. Trimming removed 4 bases at V and 4 bases at J, with 14 bases between. CDR1 is MGHRA, CDR2 YSYEKL, per germline. This CDR3 has 15 amino acids. The CDR3 loop reads CASSPPERGNQPQHF. Written as DNA, the CDR3 is TGCGCCAGCAGCCCCCCGGAGAGGGGGAATCAGCCCCAGCATTTT.

V is TRBV10-1 and J is TRBJ2-1; the D gene is possibly TRBD1 (6 bases). This CDR3 has 11 amino acids. V was pared by 6 bases and J by 10 bases, with 10 bases between. Germline V lookup: CDR1 WNHNN, CDR2 SYGVQD (reference sequence). In DNA form, the CDR3 reads TGCGCCAGCAGCTCCGGACAGGAGCAGTTCTTC. Residues: CASSSGQEQFF.

The genes are TRBV7-6 and TRBJ2-3; a possible D gene is TRBD2 (5 bases). The germline V gene has CDR1 SGHVS and CDR2 FNYEAQ. V lost 1 base and J lost 0, with 8 bases in between. The CDR3 spans 15 residues. The CDR3 DNA reads TGTGCCAGCAGCTTAGTGGAGCGGAGCACAGATACGCAGTATTTT. Amino acids: CASSLVERSTDTQYF.

The chain combines TRBV5-1 with TRBJ2-3; TRBD1 might be the D (6 bases). Germline CDR1 and CDR2: SGHRS and YFSETQ. The CDR3 is 16 residues long. The ends were cut back, 6 bases at V and 0 bases at J, with 17 bases in the middle. DNA for the CDR3: TGCGCCAGCATACCCGGGACATCAGATAGCACAGATACGCAGTATTTT. Translating it yields CASIPGTSDSTDTQYF.

This clone came up a few times. The chain is built from TRBV6-5 and TRBJ2-7; 11 bases fit TRBD2. CDR1 MNHEY and CDR2 SVGAGI come from the germline V gene. V lost 6 bases and J lost 2; bases outside the gene matches: 6. The CDR3 is 15 residues long. The CDR3 is CASSQSSGGPYEQYF. The CDR3 DNA reads as TGTGCCAGCAGCCAGTCTAGCGGGGGGCCCTACGAGCAGTACTTC.

This clone was observed a single time. The CDR3 DNA is TGTGCCAGCAGTGTACAGGGGAATCAGCCCCAGCATTTT. It specifies CASSVQGNQPQHF. This rearrangement joins TRBV5-8 to TRBJ1-5; 7 bases match TRBD1. CDR1 SGHTS and CDR2 YDEGEE come from the germline V gene. The CDR3 is made up of 13 amino acids. The V segment lost 5 bases and the J segment 4 bases; nucleotides outside the gene matches: 3.

This clone has a handful of counts. The chain joins TRBV13 to TRBJ2-7; 8 bases line up with TRBD1. CDR1 and CDR2 from the germline V gene are PRHDT and FYEKMQ (reference sequence). J was trimmed by 4 bases and V by 6 bases; bases with no gene match: 14. The CDR3 spans 16 residues. The CDR3 region is CASRATGVSDEYEQYF. Written as DNA, the CDR3 is TGTGCCAGCAGGGCGACAGGGGTCAGCGACGAGTACGAGCAGTACTTC.

The sample holds a few counts of this clone. The V and J genes are TRBV20-1 and TRBJ2-5; weak D call: TRBD1 (5 bases). Germline V lookup: CDR1 DFQATT, CDR2 SNEGSKA (reference sequence). The CDR3 consists of 11 residues. Trimming removed 4 bases from V and 4 bases from J, with 7 bases in between. The CDR3 here is CSANDRETQYF. Written as DNA, the CDR3 is TGCAGTGCTAACGACAGAGAGACCCAGTACTTC.

The V gene is TRBV7-7, the J gene TRBJ2-5; 7 nucleotides line up with TRBD2. Losses at the gene ends were 3 bases for V and 4 bases for J; bases not matched to a gene: 5. CDR1 SSHAT and CDR2 FNYEAQ come from the germline V gene (reference sequence). This CDR3 has 14 amino acids. The CDR3 sequence is CASSLERDRETQYF. The CDR3 DNA follows: TGTGCCAGCAGCTTGGAGCGGGATAGAGAGACCCAGTACTTC.

V and J are TRBV7-2 and TRBJ1-1; D is unclear. This CDR3 is 15 amino acids long. CDR1 is SGHTA, CDR2 FQGNSA, per germline. V was trimmed by 1 base and J by 0 bases, leaving 9 bases between them. The CDR3 sequence: CASSLVGLMNTEAFF. CDR3 coding DNA: TGTGCCAGCAGCTTAGTTGGGCTTATGAACACTGAAGCTTTCTTT.

The chain recombines TRBV28 with TRBJ2-7; 8 nucleotides align to TRBD1. Germline V CDR1 and CDR2: MDHEN, SYDVKM. The CDR3 runs 13 residues. J gave up 7 bases and V 6 bases, and 8 bases lay outside the gene matches. The CDR3 region is CASRGQGAREQYF. The DNA of the CDR3 is TGTGCCAGCAGGGGGCAGGGGGCGCGGGAGCAGTACTTC.

This chain uses TRBV6-4 with TRBJ2-3, with D possibly matching TRBD2 (5 bases). The CDR3 has 16 amino acids. V was pared by 5 bases and J by 0 bases, with 15 bases between. CDR1 and CDR2 (germline): MRHNA, SNTAGT. CDR3 sequence reads: CASSPLAGYSTDTQYF. DNA for the CDR3: TGTGCCAGCAGTCCTCTGGCGGGCTATAGCACAGATACGCAGTATTTT.

The chain is built from TRBV29-1 and TRBJ2-5; 9 bases map to TRBD2. Near its end, the DNA agrees better with TRBJ2-7, so the J call may be wrong. The germline gives CDR1 SQVTM, CDR2 ANQGSEA. CDR3 length: 14 amino acids. In DNA, the CDR3 is TGCAGCGTTGAGGCGGGGGGGGTTAGCTACGAGCAGTACTTC. Translation gives CSVEAGGVSYEQYF.

This sequence joins TRBV10-3 and TRBJ2-2, with TRBD1 matching over 7 bases. V gave up 0 bases and J gave up 7 bases; unmatched junction bases: 8. This CDR3 has 16 residues. Germline CDR1 reads ENHRY; CDR2 reads SYGVKD. CDR3 sequence: CAISESVTGSDGELFF. CDR3 nucleotides: TGTGCCATCAGTGAGTCAGTGACAGGGTCAGACGGGGAGCTGTTTTTT.

As regards this clone: The same CDR3 arises from other DNA sequences in this sample as well. The chain combines TRBV9 with TRBJ1-1; D is unclear. V was clipped by 3 bases and J by 1 base, with 10 bases between them. The CDR3 runs 14 residues. Germline-derived CDR1 and CDR2 are SGDLS and YYNGEE. The CDR3 reads CASSATGGNTEAFF. The CDR3 region has the DNA TGTGCCAGCAGCGCAACTGGCGGGAACACTGAAGCTTTCTTT.

This clone was seen a handful of times. The chain uses TRBV4-1 and TRBJ2-1, with TRBD1 identical over 11 bases. Germline CDR1 and CDR2: MGHRA and YSYEKL. V lost 6 bases, J lost 6 bases, and 13 bases stayed unmatched. CDR3 length equals 17 residues. The chain's CDR3 is CASSRFGTGGSGNEQFF. The CDR3, as DNA: TGCGCCAGCAGTCGTTTCGGGACAGGGGGATCGGGCAATGAGCAGTTCTTC.

This sequence joins TRBV15 and TRBJ2-7; tentative D call: TRBD2 (6 bases). Germline V gene data show CDR1 as LNHNV and CDR2 as YYDKDF (reference sequence). The CDR3 is 15 amino acids. The V gene lost 6 bases and the J gene lost 3 bases, with 18 bases spanning the gap. CDR3 DNA: TGTGCCACCAGTCCAACCCCGGGGGACGTCTACGAGCAGTACTTC. It codes for CATSPTPGDVYEQYF. The full variable domain, in which reference TRBV15 and TRBJ2-7 provide the parts outside the CDR3, is DAMVIQNPRYQVTQFGKPVTLSCSQTLNHNVMYWYQQKSSQAPKLLFHYYDKDFNNEADTPDNFQSRRPNTSFCFLDIRSPGLGDTAMYLCATSPTPGDVYEQYFGPGTRLTVT.

The J gene is TRBJ2-1, the V gene TRBV9; TRBD2 matches 7 bases. From germline, CDR1 is SGDLS and CDR2 YYNGEE. The J segment lost 4 bases and the V segment lost 0 bases, leaving 4 bases of the junction unmatched. The CDR3 is made up of 15 amino acids. Here the CDR3 reads CASSVGAGLYNEQFF. The CDR3 bases are TGTGCCAGCAGCGTAGGGGCGGGACTATACAATGAGCAGTTCTTC.

This chain links TRBV6-1 with TRBJ2-7; D not certain. The CDR3 contains 13 residues. Germline lookup yields CDR1 MNHNS and CDR2 SASEGT. Trimming stripped 2 bases from V and 2 bases from J, with 7 bases between. The CDR3 region is CASSELVTYEQYF. The CDR3 bases are TGTGCCAGCAGTGAACTCGTAACCTACGAGCAGTACTTC.

This sequence joins TRBV7-6 and TRBJ2-1, with D maybe TRBD2 (6 bases). The CDR3 runs to 13 residues. Trimming took 5 bases from V and 7 from J, leaving 12 bases between them. Germline CDR1 reads SGHVS; CDR2 reads FNYEAQ. The CDR3 is CASSLMRENEQFF. CDR3 sequence (DNA): TGTGCCAGCAGCCTGATGCGGGAAAATGAGCAGTTCTTC.

The chain couples TRBV7-3 to TRBJ2-1; TRBD1 matches at 9 bases. The junction had 5 bases not matched to a gene; V was cut back by 5 bases and J by 0 bases. This CDR3 is built from 16 residues. CDR1 is SGHTA and CDR2 is FQGTGA in the germline V gene. The CDR3 region has the DNA TGTGCCAGCAGCCTACAGGGGGCGAACTCCTACAATGAGCAGTTCTTC. Translation gives CASSLQGANSYNEQFF.